What follows is one T cell receptor beta chain and its context. Its antigen remains unidentified. Method: immunoSEQ multiplex PCR; TCRdb's copy keeps in-frame clones and lacks some. The sample contains about 41,000 clones, approximately 78% of which appear only once. This sample was included in a study of early stage breast cancer tumors. About the research overall: Of 15 to 20 invasive breast tumors, about twelve were hormone receptor-positive, HER2-negative.

Study-wide results and caveats: Functional markers like CD4, CD8 and FOXP3 were missed in bulk sequencing. Compared with adjacent normal breast, tumors showed 2 to 2.5-fold denser, more clonal T cells.

CDR1 and CDR2 from the germline V gene are MRHNA and SNTAGT. The junction had 12 bases not matched to a gene; V was cut back by 6 bases and J by 3 bases. The CDR3 length is 17 residues. The receptor comes from a person aged 45 to 59 with breast cancer. The chain employs TRBV6-4 and TRBJ2-2, with 8 positions matching TRBD2. The sample consisted of blood. Here the CDR3 reads CASSLLYSGRDTGELFF. DNA for the CDR3: TGTGCCAGCAGCCTACTTTACAGCGGGAGAGACACCGGGGAGCTGTTTTTT.